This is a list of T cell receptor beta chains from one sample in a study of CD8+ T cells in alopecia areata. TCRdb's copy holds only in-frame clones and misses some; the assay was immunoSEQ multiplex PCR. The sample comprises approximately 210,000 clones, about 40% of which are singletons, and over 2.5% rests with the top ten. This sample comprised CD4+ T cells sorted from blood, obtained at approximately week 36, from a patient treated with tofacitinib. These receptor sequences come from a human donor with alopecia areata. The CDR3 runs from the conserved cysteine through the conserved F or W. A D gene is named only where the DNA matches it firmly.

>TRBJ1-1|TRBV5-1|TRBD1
CASSQSGGEAFF
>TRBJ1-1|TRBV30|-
CACTTDRNTEAFF
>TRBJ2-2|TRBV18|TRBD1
CASTRDRGNTGELFF
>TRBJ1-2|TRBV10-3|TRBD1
CAISPGTDYGYTF
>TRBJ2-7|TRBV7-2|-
CASSSSDYEQYF
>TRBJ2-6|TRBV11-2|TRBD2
CASSFRLAGATGANVLTF
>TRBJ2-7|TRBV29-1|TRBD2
CSVDSRTSGGYEQYF
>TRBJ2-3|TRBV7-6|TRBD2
CASSLELAPDTQYF
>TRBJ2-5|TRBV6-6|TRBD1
CASSPGQGARETQYF
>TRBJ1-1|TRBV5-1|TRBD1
CASSLGTGREAFF
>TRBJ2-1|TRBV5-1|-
CASSLQLSYNEQFF
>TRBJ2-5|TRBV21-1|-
CASSKPRRPGETQYF
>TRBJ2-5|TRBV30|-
CAWNSGIGRETQYF
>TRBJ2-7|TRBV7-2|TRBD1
CASSMTGTGDYEQYF
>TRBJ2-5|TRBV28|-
CASSFRVWETQYF
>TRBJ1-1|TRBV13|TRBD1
CASSRMGQGSTEAFF
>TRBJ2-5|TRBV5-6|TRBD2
CASTGLAGVQETQYF
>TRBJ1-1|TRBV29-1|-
CSVSPGTEAFF
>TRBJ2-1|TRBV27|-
CASSFDGYNEQFF
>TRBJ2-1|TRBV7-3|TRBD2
CASSLNPTSAYLDEQFF
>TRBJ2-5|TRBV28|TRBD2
CASSLVAGGRETQYF
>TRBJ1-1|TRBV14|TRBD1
CASSQRTGAEAFF
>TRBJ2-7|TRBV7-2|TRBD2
CASSFSGSGLDEQYF
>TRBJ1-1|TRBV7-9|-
CASSLTGNTEAFF
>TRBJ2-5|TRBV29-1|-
CSVERGRQETQYF
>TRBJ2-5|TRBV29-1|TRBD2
CSVEGRLAAETQYF
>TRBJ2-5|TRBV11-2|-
CASSLLTAERETQYF
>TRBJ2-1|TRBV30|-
CAWSVVGVYNEQFF
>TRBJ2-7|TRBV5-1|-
CASSPGPASYEQYF
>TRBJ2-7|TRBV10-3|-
CAISTGNYEQYF
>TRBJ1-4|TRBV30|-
CAWSINRPAGLLRLFF
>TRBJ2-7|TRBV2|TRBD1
CASSERQGTYEQYF
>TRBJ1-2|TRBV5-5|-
CASSLGSPPDYGYTF
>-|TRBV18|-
CASSLMDSYEQYF
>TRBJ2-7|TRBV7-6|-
CASSPLSRVSYEQYF
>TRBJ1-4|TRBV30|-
CAWRANGAGNEKLFF
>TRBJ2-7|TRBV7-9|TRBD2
CASSLASGRARGEQYF
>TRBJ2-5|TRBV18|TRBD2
CASSPPSGGTQYF
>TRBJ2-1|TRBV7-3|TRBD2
CASSLTGTSNNEQFF
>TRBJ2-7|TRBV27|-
CASSVQGEAYEQYF
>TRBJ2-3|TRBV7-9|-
CASSPRGTGVTDTQYF
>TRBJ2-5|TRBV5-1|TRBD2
CASSLSPGAGGETQYF
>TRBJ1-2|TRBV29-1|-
CSVAEFSQGYGYTF
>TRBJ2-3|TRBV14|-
CASSQPYSASTDTQYF
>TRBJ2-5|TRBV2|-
CASAGDTIRETQYF
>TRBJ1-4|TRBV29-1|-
CSVVAGREKLFF
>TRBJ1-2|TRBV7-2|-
CASSPRRGGTNYGYTF